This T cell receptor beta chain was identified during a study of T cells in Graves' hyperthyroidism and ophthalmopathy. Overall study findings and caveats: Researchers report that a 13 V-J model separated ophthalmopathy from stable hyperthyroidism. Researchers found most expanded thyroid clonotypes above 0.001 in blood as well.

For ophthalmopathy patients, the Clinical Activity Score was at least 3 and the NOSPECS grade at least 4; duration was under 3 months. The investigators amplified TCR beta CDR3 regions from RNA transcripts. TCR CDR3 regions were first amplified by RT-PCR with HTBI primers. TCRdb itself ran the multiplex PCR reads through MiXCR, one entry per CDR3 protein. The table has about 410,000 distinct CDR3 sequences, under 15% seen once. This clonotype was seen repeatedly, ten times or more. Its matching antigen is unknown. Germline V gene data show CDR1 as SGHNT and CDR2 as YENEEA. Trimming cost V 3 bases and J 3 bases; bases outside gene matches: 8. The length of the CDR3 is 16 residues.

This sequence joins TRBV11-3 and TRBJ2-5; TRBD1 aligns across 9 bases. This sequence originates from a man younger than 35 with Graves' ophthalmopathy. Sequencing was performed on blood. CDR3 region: CASSFPPGQGKETQYF. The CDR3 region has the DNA TGTGCCAGCAGCTTTCCACCGGGACAGGGAAAAGAGACCCAGTACTTC.